This TCR beta chain was found in a study of cytomegalovirus exposure and HLA in healthy donors. Germline CDR1 and CDR2: KGHSH and LQKENI. V was trimmed by 3 bases and J by 4 bases, leaving 8 bases between them. The CDR3 runs to 13 residues. The PCR contained 60 Vbeta and 13 Jbeta primers. Produced via immunoSEQ multiplex PCR; TCRdb's table is partial and in-frame only. The sample holds approximately 170,000 clones, roughly 84% seen once. V usage is TRBV18 and J usage is TRBJ2-3, with D possibly being TRBD2 (5 bases). Sequencing used PBMCs. This TCR was sampled from a boy aged 2 to 10 in good health and CMV-seronegative. CDR3 bases: TGTGCCAGCTCACCCGGGGAGCCAGATACGCAGTATTTT. It is translated as CASSPGEPDTQYF.